This is a list of T cell receptor beta chains from one sample in a study of STAT5B mutations in CD4+ large granular lymphocyte leukemia. Profiling relied on immunoSEQ multiplex PCR, and the TCRdb table lists in-frame clones only, not all of them. This sample has over 20,000 clones, with about 86% found just once. Sequencing was performed on CD4+ T cells from blood buffy coats. The receptors stem from a human donor in good health. The CDR3 runs from the conserved cysteine through the conserved F or W. D genes are given only for firm matches. The size entry is marked missing in some rows and otherwise reads once, few, many or a size class.

V: TRBV27; D: -; size: few; J: TRBJ1-1; DNA: TGTGCCAGCAGTTTAGGCAGAGCCTACACTGAAGCTTTCTTT; CDR3: CASSLGRAYTEAFF
V: TRBV4-1; D: -; size: -; J: TRBJ2-2; DNA: TGCGCCAGCAGCCAAGATTTCCCGGTCCCCGGGGAGCTGTTTTTT; CDR3: CASSQDFPVPGELFF
V: TRBV29-1; D: -; size: -; J: TRBJ2-5; DNA: TGCAGCGTTGGGGAGATCCAAGAGACCCAGTACTTC; CDR3: CSVGEIQETQYF
V: TRBV7-2; D: -; size: -; J: TRBJ1-2; DNA: TGTGCCAGCAGCTTAAGCAGGACTAACTATGGCTACACCTTC; CDR3: CASSLSRTNYGYTF
V: TRBV28; D: -; size: once; J: TRBJ2-4; DNA: TGTGCCAGCAGTTTTGCCCCTATCGGAACCAAAAACATTCAGTACTTC; CDR3: CASSFAPIGTKNIQYF
V: TRBV28; D: -; size: few; J: TRBJ1-6; DNA: TGTGCCAGCAACACGAATTCACCCCTCCACTTT; CDR3: CASNTNSPLHF
V: TRBV19; D: TRBD1; size: -; J: TRBJ1-1; DNA: TGTGCCAGTAGCTTACAGGGGGCGGCGAACACTGAAGCTTTCTTT; CDR3: CASSLQGAANTEAFF
V: TRBV5-6; D: -; size: -; J: TRBJ2-2; DNA: TGTGCCAGCAGCCGGACTGGGATGTACACCGGGGAGCTGTTTTTT; CDR3: CASSRTGMYTGELFF
V: TRBV5-4; D: TRBD1; size: -; J: TRBJ1-2; DNA: TGTGCCAGCAGCCAGACAGGGGGCGAAGCTAACTATGGCTACACCTTC; CDR3: CASSQTGGEANYGYTF
V: TRBV6-1; D: -; size: -; J: TRBJ1-6; DNA: TGTGCCAGCAGTGAGAGGAGCTCCTATAATTCACCCCTCCACTTT; CDR3: CASSERSSYNSPLHF
V: TRBV7-9; D: -; size: -; J: TRBJ2-3; DNA: TGTGCCAGCAGCCACACTAGATCTCAGGGAGATACGCAGTATTTT; CDR3: CASSHTRSQGDTQYF
V: TRBV28; D: -; size: -; J: TRBJ1-2; DNA: TGTGCCAGCAGTTCAGGGTACGGCTACACCTTC; CDR3: CASSSGYGYTF
V: TRBV10-3; D: TRBD1; size: -; J: TRBJ2-2; DNA: TGTGCCATCAGGACAGGGGGAGCGAACACCGGGGAGCTGTTTTTT; CDR3: CAIRTGGANTGELFF
V: TRBV10-2; D: -; size: -; J: TRBJ2-3; DNA: TGCGCCAGCAGTGGAGGGCTACCCTACACAGATACGCAGTATTTT; CDR3: CASSGGLPYTDTQYF
V: TRBV10-3; D: -; size: -; J: TRBJ2-7; DNA: TGTGCCATCAGTGGGGGCGTCGGGGGCCGCTACGAGCAGTACTTC; CDR3: CAISGGVGGRYEQYF
V: TRBV5-1; D: TRBD2; size: -; J: TRBJ2-3; DNA: TGCGCCAGCAGCTTGGTATTTGCGGGGGGCCGAACTAATACGCAGTATTTT; CDR3: CASSLVFAGGRTNTQYF
V: TRBV11-2; D: TRBD1; size: -; J: TRBJ2-5; DNA: TGTGCCAGCAGCCAGCGGACAGGGGGGGAGACCCAGTACTTC; CDR3: CASSQRTGGETQYF
V: TRBV5-6; D: -; size: -; J: TRBJ2-7; DNA: TGTGCCAGCAGCTTCCCCCCGCGGCGGAGCTCCTACGAGCAGTACTTC; CDR3: CASSFPPRRSSYEQYF
V: TRBV7-6; D: TRBD1; size: -; J: TRBJ2-3; DNA: TGTGCCAGCTCCGGACAGGGGATTAGGACAGATACGCAGTATTTT; CDR3: CASSGQGIRTDTQYF
V: TRBV11-2; D: -; size: -; J: TRBJ1-1; DNA: TGTGCCAGCAGGCTTAATGGGGACGGCGCTGAAGCTTTCTTT; CDR3: CASRLNGDGAEAFF
V: TRBV11-2; D: TRBD2; size: -; J: TRBJ2-7; DNA: TGTGCCAGCAGCTTAGGATTCCTAGCGGGGACTGGGGGAGAGCAGTACTTC; CDR3: CASSLGFLAGTGGEQYF
V: TRBV6-5; D: TRBD1; size: once; J: TRBJ2-7; DNA: TGTGCCAGCAGTTACTCCCGGGACAGCTACGAGCAGTACTTC; CDR3: CASSYSRDSYEQYF
V: TRBV5-4; D: -; size: -; J: TRBJ2-1; DNA: TGTGCCAGCAGCGCTCTTAATGGAGGTCCCTACAATGAGCAGTTCTTC; CDR3: CASSALNGGPYNEQFF
V: TRBV7-7; D: -; size: -; J: TRBJ2-1; DNA: TGTGCTAGCAGCTCAACGAGGGTTGGCGAGCAGTTCTTC; CDR3: CASSSTRVGEQFF
V: TRBV18; D: -; size: few; J: TRBJ2-7; DNA: TGTGCCAGCTCAATTTTACGGGGTGGAGAGCAGTACTTC; CDR3: CASSILRGGEQYF
V: TRBV5-1; D: -; size: -; J: TRBJ2-7; DNA: TGCGCCAGCAGCTTGGAAGGTTTCGAGCAGTACTTC; CDR3: CASSLEGFEQYF
V: TRBV6-6; D: TRBD1; size: -; J: TRBJ1-1; DNA: TGTGCCAGCAGTACCCGACAGGGAACCACTGAAGCTTTCTTT; CDR3: CASSTRQGTTEAFF
V: TRBV29-1; D: -; size: -; J: TRBJ2-3; DNA: TGCAGCGTTCTTGGGGCAGATACGCAGTATTTT; CDR3: CSVLGADTQYF
V: TRBV11-2; D: -; size: -; J: TRBJ2-5; DNA: TGTGCCAGCTCCCAGACAGTCCAAGAGACCCAGTACTTC; CDR3: CASSQTVQETQYF
V: TRBV29-1; D: TRBD1; size: -; J: TRBJ1-1; DNA: TGCAGCGTTACAATAGGGGGCGTGAACACTGAAGCTTTCTTT; CDR3: CSVTIGGVNTEAFF
V: TRBV7-3; D: TRBD2; size: -; J: TRBJ2-2; DNA: TGTGCCAGCAGCTTATTAGCGGGAGGCCTAGCGAACACCGGGGAGCTGTTTTTT; CDR3: CASSLLAGGLANTGELFF
V: TRBV10-3; D: TRBD1; size: once; J: TRBJ1-2; DNA: TGTGCCACCGCACAACGACCCGACAGGGACTATGGCTACACCTTC; CDR3: CATAQRPDRDYGYTF
V: TRBV5-4; D: TRBD1; size: -; J: TRBJ2-2; DNA: TGTGCCAGCAGCACCCGGGACAGGTTTTTAGCCGGGGAGCTGTTTTTT; CDR3: CASSTRDRFLAGELFF
V: TRBV7-8; D: TRBD1; size: -; J: TRBJ1-1; DNA: TGTGCCAGCAGCTTAGCGGGGACAGGGGGGGCTTTCTTT; CDR3: CASSLAGTGGAFF
V: TRBV13; D: TRBD1; size: -; J: TRBJ1-6; DNA: TGTGCCAGCAGCCGGGACAGGTCGGCCAATTCACCCCTCCACTTT; CDR3: CASSRDRSANSPLHF
V: TRBV18; D: -; size: -; J: TRBJ1-2; DNA: TGTGCCAGCTCACCTCCTCCGGGGCGTTCTGGCTACACCTTC; CDR3: CASSPPPGRSGYTF
V: TRBV6-1; D: TRBD1; size: -; J: TRBJ2-7; DNA: TGTGCCAGCAGTGCGGGAAGGGGACAGGGGATTTACGAGCAGTACTTC; CDR3: CASSAGRGQGIYEQYF
V: TRBV27; D: -; size: -; J: TRBJ2-5; DNA: TGTGCCAGCAGTCCAGGGATGTGGGAGACCCAGTACTTC; CDR3: CASSPGMWETQYF
V: TRBV29-1; D: -; size: -; J: TRBJ2-1; DNA: TGCAGCGTGATAACAGTTAACAATGAGCAGTTCTTC; CDR3: CSVITVNNEQFF
V: TRBV10-3; D: -; size: -; J: TRBJ2-3; DNA: TGTGCCATCAGTGCTGTCGGGGGGCCTGATAGCACAGATACGCAGTATTTT; CDR3: CAISAVGGPDSTDTQYF
V: TRBV11-2; D: -; size: -; J: TRBJ1-1; DNA: TGTGCCAGCAGCTTACCGGGAGTGAACACTGAAGCTTTCTTT; CDR3: CASSLPGVNTEAFF
V: TRBV6-4; D: -; size: few; J: TRBJ1-2; DNA: TGTGCCAGCAGTGACGGGGCCAGGGCTGGCTACACCTTC; CDR3: CASSDGARAGYTF
V: TRBV5-1; D: -; size: -; J: TRBJ2-1; DNA: TGCGCCAGCAGCTTGGTTACCAGCTCCTACAATGAGCAGTTCTTC; CDR3: CASSLVTSSYNEQFF
V: TRBV2; D: -; size: -; J: TRBJ2-7; DNA: TGTGCCAGCAGTGTCCTCCCCGCCCAGCAGTACTTC; CDR3: CASSVLPAQQYF
V: TRBV4-1; D: -; size: few; J: TRBJ1-5; DNA: TGCGCCAGCAGCCTTGGGGCCGGGGAAAGACAGCCCCAGCATTTT; CDR3: CASSLGAGERQPQHF
V: TRBV13; D: -; size: -; J: TRBJ2-1; DNA: TGTGCCAGCAGCCCCCGACTATACAATGAGCAGTTCTTC; CDR3: CASSPRLYNEQFF
V: TRBV15; D: -; size: -; J: TRBJ2-2; DNA: TGTGCCACCAGCAGAGATATCGGGGAGCTGTTTTTT; CDR3: CATSRDIGELFF
V: TRBV28; D: -; size: -; J: TRBJ2-2; DNA: TGTGCCAGCAGTTTCCGGACGACGGAAACCGGGGAGCTGTTTTTT; CDR3: CASSFRTTETGELFF
V: TRBV5-1; D: -; size: -; J: TRBJ1-2; DNA: TGCGCCAGCAGCTTGGGACGGGACTATGGCTACACCTTC; CDR3: CASSLGRDYGYTF
V: TRBV27; D: TRBD1; size: -; J: TRBJ1-2; DNA: TGTGCCAGCAGTTTGGGACAGAACTATGGCTACACCTTC; CDR3: CASSLGQNYGYTF
V: TRBV28; D: -; size: -; J: TRBJ1-5; DNA: TGTGCCAGCCTTTCCGGGGGGGAGCCCCAGCATTTT; CDR3: CASLSGGEPQHF
V: TRBV19; D: -; size: -; J: TRBJ2-1; DNA: TGTGCCAGTACCCCAACCCACCCCCCGGGGAGGCAGTTCTTC; CDR3: CASTPTHPPGRQFF
V: TRBV7-9; D: TRBD1; size: few; J: TRBJ1-1; DNA: TGTGCCAGCAGCTTAGCCCCAGGACAGGCGCCCGAAGCTTTCTTT; CDR3: CASSLAPGQAPEAFF
V: TRBV19; D: -; size: -; J: TRBJ1-5; DNA: TGTGCCAGTAGTAGTATCTCTAGTGGGTTCGGTCAGCCCCAGCATTTT; CDR3: CASSSISSGFGQPQHF
V: TRBV4-1; D: -; size: -; J: TRBJ2-5; DNA: TGCGCCAGCAGCCAAGGGACAGTACAAGAGACCCAGTACTTC; CDR3: CASSQGTVQETQYF
V: TRBV7-9; D: -; size: -; J: TRBJ1-4; DNA: TGTGCCAGCAGCTTAAGGTTTGGGGGCACCCGTGCGACTAATGAAAAACTGTTTTTT; CDR3: CASSLRFGGTRATNEKLFF
V: TRBV29-1; D: -; size: -; J: TRBJ1-1; DNA: TGCAGCGTTGAAGGCCTTAGGGCCACTGAAGCTTTCTTT; CDR3: CSVEGLRATEAFF
V: TRBV10-3; D: TRBD1; size: -; J: TRBJ1-3; DNA: TGTGCCATCAGGGGAGGACAGGGAGGAAACACCATATATTTT; CDR3: CAIRGGQGGNTIYF